The 20 T cell receptor beta chains in this list originate from one sample, sequenced in a study of T-cell memory formation after mild COVID-19. TCRdb called the 5' RACE reads again in MiXCR, with one record for every CDR3 protein. Seen here are some 450,000 distinct CDR3 sequences, around 19% observed once, and the top ten hold roughly 8.4%. The specimen was PBMCs or a T cell subset sorted from them (not recorded which). The receptors derive from an adult woman who had mild COVID-19 (a few samples of this study predate the infection). Cell type and time point are not known.

This clonotype turned up a few times. This chain joins TRBV7-9 and TRBJ1-2; TRBD1 aligns across 9 bases. The V and J ends lost 0 bases and 2 bases, in that order; junction bases with no gene match: 7. Germline V gene lookup returns CDR1 SEHNR and CDR2 FQNEAQ (reference sequence). The length of the CDR3 is 17 residues. CDR3 region: CASSLAGQGGINYGYTF. DNA of the CDR3: TGTGCCAGCAGCTTAGCGGGACAGGGAGGTATCAACTATGGCTACACCTTC.

The rearrangement links TRBV9 to TRBJ2-3; 12 bases agree with TRBD2. The CDR3 covers 16 residues. V shed 4 bases, J shed 4 bases, and the junction held 7 bases outside the gene matches. Germline V CDR1 and CDR2: SGDLS, YYNGEE. Here the CDR3 reads CASSYLAGGGADTQYF. CDR3 nucleotides: TGTGCCAGCAGCTATCTAGCGGGAGGGGGTGCAGATACGCAGTATTTT.

V usage is TRBV3-1 and J usage is TRBJ1-6; no clear D. Between the trimmed V and J ends, which lost 0 bases and 10 bases, there was a span of 16 bases. The length of the CDR3 is 16 residues. Germline lookup yields CDR1 LGHDT and CDR2 YNNKEL (reference sequence). This CDR3 is CASSQDSLSGYSPLHF. The CDR3 bases are TGTGCCAGCAGCCAAGATTCCCTTTCGGGATACTCACCCCTCCACTTT. The variable domain in full, completed from reference TRBV3-1 and TRBJ1-6, reads DTAVSQTPKYLVTQMGNDKSIKCEQNLGHDTMYWYKQDSKKFLKIMFSYNNKELIINETVPNRFSPKSPDKAHLNLHINSLELGDSAVYFCASSQDSLSGYSPLHFGNGTRLTVT.

In this sample, this clonotype turned up a few times. The gene calls are TRBV5-1 and TRBJ2-7, with 8 positions matching TRBD1. The CDR3 has 14 residues. V was clipped by 4 bases and J by 4 bases; unmatched bases: 7. The V gene's germline CDR1 is SGHRS and CDR2 YFSETQ. CDR3 residues: CASSRGQANYEQYF. CDR3 DNA sequence: TGCGCCAGCAGCCGGGGACAGGCGAATTACGAGCAGTACTTC.

The V gene is TRBV4-2, the J gene TRBJ2-1; D remains unclear. Per germline, CDR1 LGHNA and CDR2 YNFKEQ. V lost 3 bases and J 5 bases, leaving 5 bases between the germline ends. The CDR3 extends over 12 amino acids. Here the CDR3 reads CASSHRDNEQFF. The CDR3 DNA follows: TGTGCCAGCAGCCATCGCGACAATGAGCAGTTCTTC.

The rearrangement joins TRBV7-8 to TRBJ1-1; D gene unclear. The ends were cut back, 5 bases at V and 2 bases at J, with 15 bases in the middle. From germline, CDR1 is SGHVS and CDR2 FQNEAQ. The CDR3 has 15 residues. The CDR3: CASSPHGAANTEAFF. The CDR3, as DNA: TGTGCCAGCAGCCCTCATGGCGCAGCTAACACTGAAGCTTTCTTT.

This clonotype has more than one count but fewer than ten. The chain employs TRBV12-5 and TRBJ2-1; D remains unclear. Per germline, CDR1 LGHNT and CDR2 FRNRAP. This CDR3 has 15 residues. V gave up 7 bases and J gave up 0 bases, with 13 bases separating them. The CDR3 protein is CASALDVGSYNEQFF. The CDR3 bases are TGTGCTAGTGCCCTGGACGTGGGCTCCTACAATGAGCAGTTCTTC.

V gene TRBV5-6 combines with J gene TRBJ2-3, with D perhaps matching TRBD1 (5 bases). The CDR3 has 12 residues. The ends were cut back, 2 bases at V and 8 bases at J, with 9 bases in the middle. CDR1 SGHDT and CDR2 YYEEEE come from the germline V gene. Here the CDR3 reads CASSLGASTQYF. CDR3 in DNA: TGTGCCAGCAGCTTAGGGGCCAGTACGCAGTATTTT.

The chain recombines TRBV6-2 or TRBV6-3 with TRBJ2-7; D gene uncertain. The CDR3 is 13 residues long. V lost 2 bases and J lost 3, with 8 bases in between. CDR1 MNHEY and CDR2 SVGEGT come from the germline V gene. CDR3 loop: CASSYGQLYEQYF. CDR3 sequence (DNA): TGTGCCAGCAGTTACGGTCAACTCTACGAGCAGTACTTC.

This chain uses TRBV15 with TRBJ1-1; D not certain. The germline gives CDR1 LNHNV, CDR2 YYDKDF (reference sequence). The CDR3 consists of 14 residues. Deletions cut 9 bases from V and 1 base from J, with 15 bases between. The CDR3 reads CATEGYLGNTEAFF. CDR3 nucleotide sequence: TGTGCCACAGAGGGCTACTTGGGGAACACTGAAGCTTTCTTT. Drawing the rest from reference TRBV15 and TRBJ1-1, the complete variable domain is DAMVIQNPRYQVTQFGKPVTLSCSQTLNHNVMYWYQQKSSQAPKLLFHYYDKDFNNEADTPDNFQSRRPNTSFCFLDIRSPGLGDTAMYLCATEGYLGNTEAFFGQGTRLTVV.

There are a few counts of this clonotype. The V and J genes are TRBV12-3 or TRBV12-4 and TRBJ2-5; D might be TRBD1 (7 bases). Trimming left V 7 bases short and J 5 bases short, with 20 bases between. The CDR3 extends over 15 amino acids. Here the CDR3 DNA reads TGTGCCAGCAACCCGCAGGGGGGAGGATCTGAGACCCAGTACTTC. This sequence encodes CASNPQGGGSETQYF.

This clonotype has more than one count but fewer than ten. V and J are TRBV20-1 and TRBJ2-3; the D gene could be TRBD1 or TRBD2 (6 bases each). The CDR3 contains 19 residues. Trimming stripped 0 bases from V and 3 bases from J, with 25 bases between. Germline V CDR1 and CDR2: DFQATT, SNEGSKA (reference sequence). This CDR3 is CSARDLGGTSSLTTDTQYF. The CDR3 coding sequence is TGCAGTGCTAGAGATTTGGGGGGCACTAGCTCCCTTACTACAGATACGCAGTATTTT.

This clonotype occurred a few times. V and J are TRBV12-3 or TRBV12-4 and TRBJ1-2; perhaps TRBD1 as D (5 bases). The CDR3 extends over 14 amino acids. Trimming left V 5 bases short and J 7 bases short, with 17 bases between. CDR3 DNA sequence: TGTGCCAGCAGTCGGGGACCTCTTGCCCCTGGCTACACCTTC. Translating it yields CASSRGPLAPGYTF.

The chain is built from TRBV7-9 and TRBJ2-3; 14 nucleotides line up with TRBD2. V lost 5 bases and J lost 3; bases outside the gene matches: 10. Looked up from germline, CDR1 is SEHNR and CDR2 is FQNEAQ (reference sequence). The CDR3 totals 18 residues. The CDR3 reads CASSLGLAGGLMTDTQYF. As DNA, the CDR3 is TGTGCCAGCAGCCTCGGACTAGCGGGGGGTCTTATGACAGATACGCAGTATTTT. The full variable domain, its missing parts supplied by reference TRBV7-9 and TRBJ2-3, is DTGVSQNPRHKITKRGQNVTFRCDPISEHNRLYWYRQTLGQGPEFLTYFQNEAQLEKSRLLSDRFSAERPKGSFSTLEIQRTEQGDSAMYLCASSLGLAGGLMTDTQYFGPGTRLTVL.

This clonotype was observed a handful of times. The V and J genes are TRBV20-1 and TRBJ2-5; 9 bases fit TRBD2. The CDR3 has 15 residues. J was trimmed by 5 bases and V by 1 base; bases with no gene match: 8. From germline, CDR1 is DFQATT and CDR2 SNEGSKA (reference sequence). CDR3: CSARVPGTSRETQYF. As DNA, the CDR3 is TGCAGTGCTAGAGTGCCCGGGACTAGCCGGGAGACCCAGTACTTC.

Only a few counts were recorded for this clonotype. The chain couples TRBV12-3 or TRBV12-4 to TRBJ1-3, with 9 bases matching TRBD1. The CDR3 runs 17 residues. With 4 bases clipped from V and 0 bases from J, the junction kept 7 bases outside the gene matches. CDR3 loop: CASSWGQGLLSGNTIYF. CDR3 bases: TGTGCCAGCAGTTGGGGACAGGGTTTACTCTCTGGAAACACCATATATTTT.

This chain connects TRBV20-1 to TRBJ1-2, with a possible D match to TRBD1 (5 bases). Trimming left V 6 bases short and J 0 bases short, with 23 bases between. Germline lookup yields CDR1 DFQATT and CDR2 SNEGSKA (reference sequence). This CDR3 is built from 17 residues. CDR3 protein: CSAYPRDRVRPNYGYTF. The CDR3 bases are TGCAGTGCATACCCCCGGGACCGGGTGCGCCCTAACTATGGCTACACCTTC.

There are a few counts of this clonotype. V gene TRBV7-8 combines with J gene TRBJ1-5; D possibly corresponds to TRBD1 (5 bases). Trimming removed 4 bases at V and 7 bases at J, with 8 bases between. CDR3 length: 12 residues. Germline V gene lookup returns CDR1 SGHVS and CDR2 FQNEAQ. In DNA, the CDR3 is TGTGCCAGCAGCTCCTGGGGGCAGCCCCAGCATTTT. It is translated as CASSSWGQPQHF.

The CDR3 nucleotides are TGTGCCAGCAGCTTCGACAGGGCGCTGAGTGGGGAGCAGTTCTTC. Its protein product is CASSFDRALSGEQFF. V gene TRBV9 combines with J gene TRBJ2-1; 7 positions match TRBD1. Germline CDR1 and CDR2: SGDLS and YYNGEE. The V and J ends lost 4 bases and 10 bases, in that order; junction bases with no gene match: 14. This CDR3 contains 15 residues.

The chain uses TRBV5-5 and TRBJ2-3; D remains unclear. The germline V gene encodes CDR1 SGHKS and CDR2 YYEKEE (reference sequence). The CDR3 is made up of 14 amino acids. V lost 4 bases, J lost 0 bases, and 9 bases lay in between. The CDR3 here is CASSQLSSTDTQYF. The DNA of the CDR3 is TGTGCCAGCAGCCAACTGAGTAGCACAGATACGCAGTATTTT.